The TCR beta chain under discussion was sequenced for a study of T-cell reconstitution after alpha-beta-depleted transplantation in children. This clonotype was seen more than once but under ten times. A library of TCRbeta sequences, prepared with unique molecular identifiers, was generated. One entry per CDR3 protein results from TCRdb running MiXCR on the PCR reads. This sample carries 300,000 or so distinct CDR3 sequences, over 8% of them seen once, and the ten largest clones take 9.5% to 13%. CDR1 is SGHRS and CDR2 is YFSETQ in the germline V gene. The CDR3 contains 15 residues. V shed 1 base and J shed 4 bases, with 15 bases lying between them.

V usage is TRBV5-1 and J usage is TRBJ2-7; D perhaps matches TRBD1 (5 bases). The sample consisted of PBMCs from the stem cell graft donor, taken from the stem cell graft. The TCR originated in a human donor who donated a stem cell graft to a child with SCID. As DNA, the CDR3 is TGCGCCAGCAGCTTGAGTATGCAGGGAACTTACGAGCAGTACTTC. Amino acids: CASSLSMQGTYEQYF.